This T cell receptor beta chain comes out of a study of regulatory T cells in long-lasting Graves disease. Study-level findings and limits: Results may be inaccurate due to the small sample size. Persistent disease samples used TRBV28, TRBJ1-2 and TRBJ2-5 preferentially. Peripheral blood, not thyroid tissue, was the sole material studied.

Relying on iRepertoire HTBI primers and Arm-PCR of CDR3 regions, the team built TCR beta libraries. Study processing details: Identification across samples found some 60 TRBV and approximately 15 TRBJ segments. TCRdb called the multiplex PCR reads again in MiXCR, with one record for every CDR3 protein. TCRdb, rather than the study authors, made the V and J calls. The sample consists of approximately 690,000 distinct CDR3 sequences, about 32% of them appearing once. The germline CDR1 and CDR2 sequences are SGHVS and FNYEAQ. The CDR3 totals 14 residues. Trimming took off 4 bases at V and 5 bases at J, with 12 bases between the two ends. With respect to this clonotype: Its antigen is still unknown.

Time point noted: persistent/refractory GD, antithyroid drugs over 5 years with positive TRAb. Following extraction of RNA from PBMCs, that RNA was used to make the TCR library. The TCR was taken from a female donor with Graves disease. V is TRBV7-6 and J is TRBJ2-1; D may match TRBD1 or TRBD2 (5 bases each). Sample: peripheral blood mononuclear cells (PBMCs), taken when the disease was refractory, from a patient treated with antithyroid drugs. The CDR3 here is CASSSPGRNNEQFF. The DNA for the CDR3 is TGTGCCAGCAGCTCCCCGGGACGAAACAATGAGCAGTTCTTC.